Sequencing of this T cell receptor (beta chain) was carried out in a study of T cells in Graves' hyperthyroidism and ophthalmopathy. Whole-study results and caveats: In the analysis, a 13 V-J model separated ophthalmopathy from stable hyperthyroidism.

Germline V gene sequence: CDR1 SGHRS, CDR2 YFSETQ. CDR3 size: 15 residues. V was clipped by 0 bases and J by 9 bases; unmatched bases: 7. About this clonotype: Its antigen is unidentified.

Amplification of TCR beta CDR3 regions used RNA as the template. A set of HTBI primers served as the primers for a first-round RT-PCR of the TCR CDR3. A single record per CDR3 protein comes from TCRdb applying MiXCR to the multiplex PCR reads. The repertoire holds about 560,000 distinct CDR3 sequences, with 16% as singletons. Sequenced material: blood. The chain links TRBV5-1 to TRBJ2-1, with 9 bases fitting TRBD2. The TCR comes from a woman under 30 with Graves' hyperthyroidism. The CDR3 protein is CASSLAWRGGSEQFF. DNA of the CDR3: TGCGCCAGCAGCTTGGCTTGGCGGGGGGGCTCTGAGCAGTTCTTC.